The next 20 T cell receptor beta chains were all read from a single sample in a study of cytomegalovirus exposure and HLA in healthy donors (dated by TCRdb to about 2017). Libraries were built with the immunoSEQ multiplex PCR assay. For the multiplex PCR, a mixture combining 60 forward primers for TCR Vbeta segments and 13 reverse primers for TCR Jbeta segments was used. In its TCRdb copy, this immuneACCESS table keeps in-frame sequences only and misses some clones. Where compared with another copy, unresolved V genes explain less than half of these, and the others have no known cause. The sample table shows 150,000 to 200,000 clones, and roughly 79% are seen once. The ten biggest clones cover roughly 1.2% of the sample. The sequenced sample was PBMCs. The receptor set was obtained from a woman aged 50 to 65 in good health and CMV-seronegative.

This chain uses TRBV18 with TRBJ1-6; 7 bases map to TRBD1. J gave up 8 bases and V 3 bases, and 4 bases lay outside the gene matches. There are 14 residues in the CDR3. CDR1 is KGHSH, CDR2 LQKENI, per germline. The chain's CDR3 is CASSPTTGDSPLHF. CDR3 DNA sequence: TGTGCCAGCTCACCGACAACAGGGGATTCACCCCTCCACTTT.

This chain connects TRBV27 to TRBJ1-6, with TRBD1 matching over 8 bases. CDR1 is MNHEY and CDR2 is SMNVEV in the germline V gene (reference sequence). The CDR3 is 15 residues long. Trimming took 7 bases from V and 9 from J; bases not matched to a gene: 11. The DNA of the CDR3 is TGTGCCAGCACCCCGGACAGGGCGATCCGTTCACCCCTCCACTTT. Protein: CASTPDRAIRSPLHF.

The chain carries TRBV15 and TRBJ2-3; tentative D call: TRBD1 (6 bases). Germline V gives CDR1 LNHNV, CDR2 YYDKDF (reference sequence). The CDR3 has 16 residues. V was pared by 0 bases and J by 5 bases, with 15 bases between. The CDR3 nucleotides are TGTGCCACCAGCAGAGAGGAAACAGGGTATCAAGATACGCAGTATTTT. Its translation: CATSREETGYQDTQYF.

The rearrangement joins TRBV7-3 to TRBJ2-5; D might be TRBD1 (6 bases). The V end lost 2 bases, the J end lost 4 bases, and 11 bases lay between the germline ends. Germline lookup yields CDR1 SGHTA and CDR2 FQGTGA. There are 14 residues in the CDR3. The CDR3 is CASSLLSGVETQYF. The CDR3 coding sequence is TGTGCCAGCAGCTTACTATCAGGGGTAGAGACCCAGTACTTC.

The J gene is TRBJ2-1, the V gene TRBV19; D is unresolved. V lost 4 bases and J 8 bases, leaving 12 bases between the germline ends. The CDR3 totals 13 residues. Germline CDR1 and CDR2: LNHDA and SQIVND (reference sequence). The CDR3 is CASSNARAYEQFF. The DNA for the CDR3 is TGTGCCAGTAGTAACGCTAGAGCGTATGAGCAGTTCTTC. The entire variable domain, with the rest obtained from reference TRBV19 and TRBJ2-1, is as follows: DGGITQSPKYLFRKEGQNVTLSCEQNLNHDAMYWYRQDPGQGLRLIYYSQIVNDFQKGDIAEGYSVSREKKESFPLTVTSAQKNPTAFYLCASSNARAYEQFFGPGTRLTVL.

The gene calls are TRBV27 and TRBJ2-7, with D perhaps matching TRBD1 (6 bases). The CDR3 has 15 residues. V shed 3 bases and J shed 2 bases, with 14 bases lying between them. Germline V gene data show CDR1 as MNHEY and CDR2 as SMNVEV (reference sequence). The CDR3 sequence: CASSFLGQSPYEQYF. The CDR3 coding sequence is TGTGCCAGCAGTTTCCTAGGACAGAGCCCCTACGAGCAGTACTTC.

Points on this clone: Other DNA sequences from this sample encode an identical CDR3 as well. CDR3 region: CASSLVGGNTEAFF. CDR3 coding DNA: TGCGCCAGCAGCTTGGTGGGGGGGAACACTGAAGCTTTCTTT. The chain couples TRBV5-1 to TRBJ1-1; possible D gene TRBD1, 5 bases. Germline V gene sequence: CDR1 SGHRS, CDR2 YFSETQ. This CDR3 contains 14 residues. V gave up 0 bases and J gave up 1 base, with 7 bases separating them.

With respect to this clone: Other DNA sequences in this specimen translate into the identical CDR3. This rearrangement joins TRBV7-9 to TRBJ1-1; 7 bases fit TRBD1. CDR3 length equals 13 residues. With V trimmed by 8 bases and J by 6 bases, 9 bases remained unmatched. Germline CDR1 and CDR2: SEHNR and FQNEAQ (reference sequence). The CDR3 protein is CASLGRGDAEAFF. CDR3 sequence (DNA): TGTGCCAGCCTAGGCAGGGGGGACGCTGAAGCTTTCTTT.

This chain joins TRBV19 and TRBJ2-7; 10 positions agree with TRBD1. V was pared by 6 bases and J by 2 bases, with 4 bases of the junction left unmatched. The CDR3 is made up of 14 amino acids. Germline values: CDR1 LNHDA, CDR2 SQIVND (reference sequence). As DNA, the CDR3 is TGTGCCAGTAGATCGGACAGGGGGACCTACGAGCAGTACTTC. It codes for CASRSDRGTYEQYF.

This rearrangement joins TRBV29-1 to TRBJ1-1, with D possibly TRBD1 on 6 matching bases. The CDR3 consists of 11 residues. Germline V lookup: CDR1 SQVTM, CDR2 ANQGSEA. With 5 bases removed from V and 5 bases from J, the gap between germline ends came to 9 bases. The CDR3, as DNA: TGCAGCGTTCCAGGGGTGACTGAAGCTTTCTTT. Its translation is CSVPGVTEAFF.

The gene calls are TRBV7-2 and TRBJ1-2, with 12 bases that match TRBD1. Germline values: CDR1 SGHTA, CDR2 FQGNSA. The J segment lost 2 bases and the V segment lost 5 bases, leaving 3 bases of the junction unmatched. The CDR3 extends over 15 amino acids. The CDR3 loop is CASSLGQGANYGYTF. CDR3 DNA: TGTGCCAGCAGCCTGGGACAGGGGGCGAACTATGGCTACACCTTC.

About this clone itself: At the DNA level, this CDR3 is encoded by other sequences in the same sample as well. J is TRBJ2-1 and V is TRBV5-1, with TRBD2 identical over 8 bases. The length of the CDR3 is 17 residues. Trimming removed 0 bases from V and 4 bases from J; junction bases left unmatched: 9. Germline V gene sequence: CDR1 SGHRS, CDR2 YFSETQ. The CDR3 nucleotides read TGCGCCAGCAGCTTGGCGGGTAGCGGGGACATTTACAATGAGCAGTTCTTC. It codes for CASSLAGSGDIYNEQFF.

CDR3 nucleotides: TGCAGCGTAAGACAGGAGGAAGGTGAAAAACTGTTTTTT. As protein: CSVRQEEGEKLFF. The chain uses TRBV29-1 and TRBJ1-4, with D possibly being TRBD1 (6 bases). CDR3 size: 13 residues. Germline V gives CDR1 SQVTM, CDR2 ANQGSEA. V dropped 6 bases and J dropped 7 bases, with 15 bases sitting between them.

This rearrangement joins TRBV29-1 to TRBJ2-7; TRBD2 agrees at 7 bases. This CDR3 region has 13 residues. The V gene end was trimmed by 4 bases and the J gene end by 2 bases; junction bases not matched to a gene: 5. Germline V CDR1 and CDR2: SQVTM, ANQGSEA. Written as DNA, the CDR3 is TGCAGCGTTGCACCGGGAGGAACCTACGAGCAGTACTTC. This codes for CSVAPGGTYEQYF.

The rearrangement joins TRBV9 to TRBJ1-1, with D tentatively TRBD1 (5 bases). Trimming removed 2 bases from V and 1 base from J, with 12 bases in between. The germline gives CDR1 SGDLS, CDR2 YYNGEE. The CDR3 spans 15 residues. The CDR3 spells CASSVSSGGNTEAFF. In DNA, the CDR3 is TGTGCCAGCAGCGTGAGTTCCGGGGGGAACACTGAAGCTTTCTTT.

V and J are TRBV19 and TRBJ1-2; 7 bases are a match to TRBD1. J gave up 0 bases and V 3 bases, and 1 base lay outside the gene matches. The CDR3 consists of 14 residues. Germline CDR1 LNHDA, CDR2 SQIVND (reference sequence). The CDR3 coding sequence is TGTGCCAGTAGTATCCAGGGGGCTAACTATGGCTACACCTTC. Its protein is CASSIQGANYGYTF.

The rearrangement links TRBV4-3 to TRBJ1-1; no definite D call. The CDR3 runs 16 residues. V was trimmed by 0 bases and J by 0 bases, leaving 11 bases between them. The V gene's germline CDR1 is LGHNA and CDR2 YSLEER. CDR3 protein: CASSQDPAGLNTEAFF. In DNA form, the CDR3 reads TGCGCCAGCAGCCAAGATCCTGCAGGCTTGAACACTGAAGCTTTCTTT.

As for this clone: The junction departs from the called germline gene at one end, perhaps through a read error. The gene calls are TRBV27 and TRBJ1-2; D ambiguous. The CDR3 is made up of 13 amino acids. Germline assignment: CDR1 MNHEY and CDR2 SMNVEV (reference sequence). CDR3 sequence: CASSLRGGYGYPF. In DNA, the CDR3 is TGTGCCAGCAGTTTACGGGGAGGGTATGGCTACCCCTTC.

V is TRBV4-2 and J is TRBJ2-7, with TRBD1 matching 11 bases. The length of the CDR3 is 19 residues. The junction had 19 bases not matched to a gene; V was cut back by 2 bases and J by 7 bases. CDR1 and CDR2 (germline): LGHNA, YNFKEQ. The CDR3 spells CASSQREGGMDRGQSEQYF. CDR3 DNA sequence: TGTGCCAGCAGCCAAAGGGAAGGGGGGATGGACAGGGGGCAAAGTGAGCAGTACTTC.

With respect to this clone: One end of the junction varies from germline; a read error may be responsible. This chain uses TRBV7-9 with TRBJ1-6, with TRBD1 identical over 7 bases. CDR3 size: 12 residues. Germline V lookup: CDR1 SEHNR, CDR2 FQNEAQ (reference sequence). Written as DNA, the CDR3 is TGTTCCAGCAGTATACAGGGGTCACCCCTCCACTTT. Translating it yields CSSSIQGSPLHF.